These 9 T cell receptor beta chains originate from one sample sequenced in a study of CD8+ T cells in alopecia areata. Treatment in this sample: oral pan-JAK inhibitor, 5-10 mg twice daily. RNA, once extracted, was reverse transcribed into cDNA for use as the sequencing template. The table came from immunoSEQ multiplex PCR; TCRdb's copy has only in-frame clones and leaves some out. In the table there are some 240,000 clones, less than 75% of which are singletons. Sequenced material: CD4+ T cells sorted from blood, taken at week 4, from a patient treated with tofacitinib. These receptors originate from a human donor with alopecia areata.

The rearrangement links TRBV2 to TRBJ1-2; D remains unclear. Trimming took 3 bases from V and 2 from J, leaving 10 bases between them. CDR1 is SNHLY, CDR2 FYNNEI, per germline. The CDR3 extends over 14 amino acids. The CDR3 protein is CASSDVYSNYGYTF. The DNA for the CDR3 is TGTGCCAGCAGTGATGTCTACAGCAACTATGGCTACACCTTC.

This clone was seen more than once but under ten times. The chain carries TRBV19 and TRBJ2-2, with D unresolved. Germline V gene data show CDR1 as LNHDA and CDR2 as SQIVND (reference sequence). The CDR3 covers 14 residues. The V gene lost 7 bases and the J gene lost 1 base, with 10 bases spanning the gap. The CDR3 sequence is CASNAAGNTGELFF. The CDR3 DNA reads TGTGCCAGTAACGCGGCAGGGAACACCGGGGAGCTGTTTTTT.

The genes are TRBV6-5 and TRBJ1-2, with 8 bases that match TRBD1. There are 13 residues in the CDR3. V gave up 6 bases and J gave up 8 bases; unmatched junction bases: 8. In germline, CDR1 is MNHEY, CDR2 SVGAGI. The CDR3 DNA reads as TGTGCCAGCAGCCGACAGGGGCTAGAGGGCTACACCTTC. Protein product: CASSRQGLEGYTF.

Many counts were recorded for this clone. The J gene is TRBJ1-1, the V gene TRBV18; 7 bases are a match to TRBD1. The length of the CDR3 is 13 residues. Per germline, CDR1 KGHSH and CDR2 LQKENI. V lost 5 bases to trimming and J lost 4 bases; unmatched junction nucleotides: 4. The CDR3 DNA follows: TGTGCCAGCTCAACCTACAGGGGCACTGAAGCTTTCTTT. Protein product: CASSTYRGTEAFF.

This clone was detected a few times. The rearrangement links TRBV30 to TRBJ1-2; D perhaps matches TRBD1 (6 bases). The V gene lost 0 bases and the J gene lost 3 bases, with 11 bases spanning the gap. The CDR3 sequence is 14 residues long. Germline CDR1 GTSNPN, CDR2 SVGIG (reference sequence). The CDR3 DNA follows: TGTGCCTGGAGTGTGTTCAGGGGCGACTATGGCTACACCTTC. As protein: CAWSVFRGDYGYTF.

The rearrangement uses TRBV2 and TRBJ1-2; no reliable D call. CDR1 and CDR2 (germline): SNHLY, FYNNEI. The CDR3 extends over 13 amino acids. Trimming took 8 bases from V and 5 from J, leaving 15 bases between them. In DNA form, the CDR3 reads TGTGCCAGCGCTAGGCCCCCCTGGTATGGCTACACCTTC. Amino acids: CASARPPWYGYTF. Combining the CDR3 with reference TRBV2 and TRBJ1-2 gives the whole variable domain EPEVTQTPSHQVTQMGQEVILRCVPISNHLYFYWYRQILGQKVEFLVSFYNNEISEKSEIFDDQFSVERPDGSNFTLKIRSTKLEDSAMYFCASARPPWYGYTFGSGTRLTVV.

J is TRBJ2-1 and V is TRBV19; 9 bases agree with TRBD1. The CDR3 covers 15 residues. The V and J ends lost 8 bases and 1 base, in that order; junction bases with no gene match: 6. Germline CDR1 LNHDA, CDR2 SQIVND (reference sequence). The CDR3 coding sequence is TGTGCCAGTTCGGCGGACAGGGGTTCCTACAATGAGCAGTTCTTC. Translating gives CASSADRGSYNEQFF.

The chain employs TRBV25-1 and TRBJ2-2; D is unclear. The CDR3 extends over 11 amino acids. CDR1 and CDR2 from the germline V gene are MGHDK and SYGVNS. V lost 9 bases and J lost 6, with 8 bases in between. For the CDR3, the DNA is TGTGCCAGTCGGCGGTCCGGGGAGCTGTTTTTT. This gives the protein CASRRSGELFF.

Here the CDR3 reads CASAQEWHEQYF. CDR3 nucleotide sequence: TGTGCCAGCGCCCAGGAGTGGCACGAGCAGTACTTC. The chain uses TRBV6-1 and TRBJ2-7; no clear D. The CDR3 runs 12 residues. Trimming shortened V by 8 bases and J by 5 bases, and 13 bases separated the two germline ends. Per the germline V gene, CDR1 is MNHNS and CDR2 is SASEGT.